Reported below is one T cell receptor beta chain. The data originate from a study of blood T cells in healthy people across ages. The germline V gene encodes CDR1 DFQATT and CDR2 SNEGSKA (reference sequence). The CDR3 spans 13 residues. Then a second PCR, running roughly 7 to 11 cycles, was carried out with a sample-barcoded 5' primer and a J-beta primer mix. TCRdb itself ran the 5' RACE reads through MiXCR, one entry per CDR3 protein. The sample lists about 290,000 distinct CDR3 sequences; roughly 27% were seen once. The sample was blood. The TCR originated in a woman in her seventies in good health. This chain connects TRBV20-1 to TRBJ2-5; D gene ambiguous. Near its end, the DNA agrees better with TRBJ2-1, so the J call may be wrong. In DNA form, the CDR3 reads TGCAGTGCTAGAGATGGATTCTACAATGAGCAGTTCTTC. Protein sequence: CSARDGFYNEQFF.